This TCR beta chain was captured by sequencing in a study of vaccination effects on CD4 cells after COVID-19. Study details: The median interval between the second dose and post-vaccine sampling was 72 days.

Only in-frame clones appear in the TCRdb table, and some are missing; sequencing was by immunoSEQ multiplex PCR. In the table there are 50,000 or so clones, around three quarters of which are singletons. The V segment lost 3 bases and the J segment 3 bases; nucleotides outside the gene matches: 2. Germline CDR1 SGHRS, CDR2 YFSETQ. This CDR3 spans 16 amino acids. Study conclusions and caveats: Clonal contraction was marked in infection- and vaccine-induced clones late after vaccination.

After roughly 9 days in culture, the CD4+ T cells were isolated. This person's SARS-CoV-2 infection, confirmed by PCR, occurred between March and December 2020. Every participant took two doses of the BNT162b2 or mRNA-1273 vaccine. Researchers swapped half the medium for IL-2 medium on both days 3 and 7. With regard to this clone: The target antigen is unknown.

The receptor comes from a human donor who had a prior SARS-CoV-2 infection. Material: CD4+ T cells from PBMCs cultured without peptide, obtained after COVID-19 vaccination. The rearrangement links TRBV5-1 to TRBJ2-4; 14 bases are a match to TRBD2. The CDR3 loop is CASSWGLAGVKNIQYF. The CDR3, as DNA: TGCGCCAGCAGCTGGGGACTAGCGGGGGTCAAAAACATTCAGTACTTC.